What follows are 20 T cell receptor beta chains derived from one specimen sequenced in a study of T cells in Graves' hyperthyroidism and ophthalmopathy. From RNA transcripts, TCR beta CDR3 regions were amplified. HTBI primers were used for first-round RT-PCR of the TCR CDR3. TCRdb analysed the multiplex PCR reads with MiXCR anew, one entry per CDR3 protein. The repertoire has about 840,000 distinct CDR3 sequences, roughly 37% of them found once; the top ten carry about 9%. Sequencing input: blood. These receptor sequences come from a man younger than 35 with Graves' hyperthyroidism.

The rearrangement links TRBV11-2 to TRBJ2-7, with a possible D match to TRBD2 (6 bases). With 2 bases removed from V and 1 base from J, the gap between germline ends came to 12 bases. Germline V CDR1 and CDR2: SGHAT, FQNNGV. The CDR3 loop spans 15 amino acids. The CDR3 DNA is TGTGCCAGCAGCTTATGGCGGGACCCTTCCTACGAGCAGTACTTC. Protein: CASSLWRDPSYEQYF.

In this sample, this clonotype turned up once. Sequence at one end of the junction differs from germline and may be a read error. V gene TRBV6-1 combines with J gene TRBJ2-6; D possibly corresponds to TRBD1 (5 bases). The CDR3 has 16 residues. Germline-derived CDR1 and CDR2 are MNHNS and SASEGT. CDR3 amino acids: CASSHPPESGANILTF. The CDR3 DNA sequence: TGTGCCAGCAGCCATCCCCCAGAGTCTGGGGCCAACATCCTGACTTTC.

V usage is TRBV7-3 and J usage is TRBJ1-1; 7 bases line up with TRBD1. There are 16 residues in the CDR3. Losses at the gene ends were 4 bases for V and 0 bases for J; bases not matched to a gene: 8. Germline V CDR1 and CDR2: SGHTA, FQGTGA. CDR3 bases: TGTGCCAGCAGCTCCCGGACAGGACTACTGAACACTGAAGCTTTCTTT. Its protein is CASSSRTGLLNTEAFF.

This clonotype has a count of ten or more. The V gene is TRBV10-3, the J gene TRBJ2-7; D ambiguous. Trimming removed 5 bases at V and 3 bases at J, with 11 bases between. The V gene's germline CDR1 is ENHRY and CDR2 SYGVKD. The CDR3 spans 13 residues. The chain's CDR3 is CAISPVDIYEQYF. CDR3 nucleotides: TGTGCCATCAGTCCCGTCGACATCTACGAGCAGTACTTC.

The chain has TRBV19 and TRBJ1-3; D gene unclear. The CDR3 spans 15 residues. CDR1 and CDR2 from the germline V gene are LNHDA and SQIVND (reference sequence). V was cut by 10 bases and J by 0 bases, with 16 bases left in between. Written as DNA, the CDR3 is TGTGCCACCCACGCAGGCTATCTCTCTGGAAACACCATATATTTT. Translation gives CATHAGYLSGNTIYF.

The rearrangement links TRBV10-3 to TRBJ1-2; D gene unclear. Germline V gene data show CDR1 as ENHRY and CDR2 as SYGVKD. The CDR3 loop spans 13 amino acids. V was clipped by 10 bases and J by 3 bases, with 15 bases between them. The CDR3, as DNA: TGTGCCAGCGCTGAGGGCGGTGACTATGGCTACACCTTC. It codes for CASAEGGDYGYTF.

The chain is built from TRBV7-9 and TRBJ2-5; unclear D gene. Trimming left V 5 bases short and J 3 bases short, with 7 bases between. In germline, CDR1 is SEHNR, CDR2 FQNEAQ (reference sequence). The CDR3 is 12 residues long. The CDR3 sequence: CASSPLEETQYF. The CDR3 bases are TGTGCCAGCAGCCCGCTAGAAGAGACCCAGTACTTC.

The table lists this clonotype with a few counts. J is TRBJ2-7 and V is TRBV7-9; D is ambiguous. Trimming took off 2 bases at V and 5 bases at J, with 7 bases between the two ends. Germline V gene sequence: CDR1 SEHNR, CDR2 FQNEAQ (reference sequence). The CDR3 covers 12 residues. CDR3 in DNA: TGTGCCAGCAGCTTAATGTTTAACGAGCAGTACTTC. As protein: CASSLMFNEQYF.

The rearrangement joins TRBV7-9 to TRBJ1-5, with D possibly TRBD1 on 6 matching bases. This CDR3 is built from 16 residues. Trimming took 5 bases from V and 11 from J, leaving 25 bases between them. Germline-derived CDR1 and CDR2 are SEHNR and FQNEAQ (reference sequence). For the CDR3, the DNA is TGTGCCAGCAGCCCGCCGGTTAGCGGGGGGCCAGGGACCCAGCATTTT. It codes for CASSPPVSGGPGTQHF.

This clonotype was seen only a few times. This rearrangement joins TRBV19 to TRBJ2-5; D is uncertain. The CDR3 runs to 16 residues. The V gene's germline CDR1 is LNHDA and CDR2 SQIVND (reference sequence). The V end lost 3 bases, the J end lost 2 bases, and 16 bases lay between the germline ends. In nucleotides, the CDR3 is TGTGCCAGTAGTATCTTACCCGGACGGCCTCAAGAGACCCAGTACTTC. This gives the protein CASSILPGRPQETQYF.

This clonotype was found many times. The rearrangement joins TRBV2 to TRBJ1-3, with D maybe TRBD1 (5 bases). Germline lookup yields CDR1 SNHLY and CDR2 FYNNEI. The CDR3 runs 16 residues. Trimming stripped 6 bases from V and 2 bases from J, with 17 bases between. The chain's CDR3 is CASSTRVQRTGNTIYF. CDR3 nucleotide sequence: TGTGCCAGCAGCACCAGGGTTCAGCGGACTGGAAACACCATATATTTT.

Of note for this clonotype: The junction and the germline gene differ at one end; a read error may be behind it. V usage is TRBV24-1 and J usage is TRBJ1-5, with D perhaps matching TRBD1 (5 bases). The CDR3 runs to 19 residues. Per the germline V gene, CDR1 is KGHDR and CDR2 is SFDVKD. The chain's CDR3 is CASSLPDSYVAYSNQPQHF. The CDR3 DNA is TGTGCCAGCAGTCTCCCTGACAGTTACGTCGCCTATAGCAATCAGCCCCAGCATTTT.

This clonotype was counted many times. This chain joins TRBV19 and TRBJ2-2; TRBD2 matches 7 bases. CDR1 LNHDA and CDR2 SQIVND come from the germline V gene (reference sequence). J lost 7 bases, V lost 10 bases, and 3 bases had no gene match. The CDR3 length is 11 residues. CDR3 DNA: TGTGCCAAAAGGGAGGGCGGGGAGCTGTTTTTT. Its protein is CAKREGGELFF.

The CDR3 spells CAWSVIGPGPGSYEQYF. The CDR3 DNA reads TGTGCCTGGAGTGTAATCGGTCCAGGGCCAGGATCCTACGAGCAGTACTTC. The chain uses TRBV30 and TRBJ2-7, with D tentatively TRBD1 (5 bases). From germline, CDR1 is GTSNPN and CDR2 SVGIG (reference sequence). With 0 bases removed from V and 1 base from J, the gap between germline ends came to 19 bases. The CDR3 length is 17 residues.

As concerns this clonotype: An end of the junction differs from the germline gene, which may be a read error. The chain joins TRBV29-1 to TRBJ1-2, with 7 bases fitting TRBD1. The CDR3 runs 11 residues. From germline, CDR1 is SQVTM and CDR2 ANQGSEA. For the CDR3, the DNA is TGCACCGTTGGATCGACAGGGGGCTACACCTTC. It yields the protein CTVGSTGGYTF.

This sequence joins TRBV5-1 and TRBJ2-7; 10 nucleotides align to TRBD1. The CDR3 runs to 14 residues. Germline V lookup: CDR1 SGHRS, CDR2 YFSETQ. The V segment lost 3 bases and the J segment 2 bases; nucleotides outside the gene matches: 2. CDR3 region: CASSWDRGTYEQYF. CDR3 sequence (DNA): TGCGCCAGCAGCTGGGACAGGGGCACCTACGAGCAGTACTTC.

The CDR3 nucleotides are TGTGCCAGCAGCCCCGGACAGGAAGGCTATGGCTACACCTTC. This gives the protein CASSPGQEGYGYTF. The V call is TRBV9, the J call TRBJ1-2; 7 bases map to TRBD1. The junction had 7 bases not matched to a gene; V was cut back by 4 bases and J by 4 bases. This CDR3 comprises 14 residues. Looked up from germline, CDR1 is SGDLS and CDR2 is YYNGEE.

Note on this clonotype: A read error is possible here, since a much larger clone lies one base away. This chain's CDR3 is CASSLGLVGEGEQYF. For the CDR3, the DNA is TGTGCTAGCAGCCTAGGACTAGTGGGAGAGGGGGAGCAGTACTTC. The chain links TRBV7-7 to TRBJ2-7; the match to TRBD2 covers 7 bases. The length of the CDR3 is 15 residues. The germline V gene has CDR1 SSHAT and CDR2 FNYEAQ (reference sequence). The variable domain in full, completed from reference TRBV7-7 and TRBJ2-7, reads GAGVSQSPRYKVTKRGQDVTLRCDPISSHATLYWYQQALGQGPEFLTYFNYEAQPDKSGLPSDRFSAERPEGSISTLTIQRTEQRDSAMYRCASSLGLVGEGEQYFGPGTRLTVT.

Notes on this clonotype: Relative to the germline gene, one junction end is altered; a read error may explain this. The DNA of the CDR3 is TGTGCCAACAGCTTAGGGGGCGGACAGCCCCAGCATTTT. This gives the protein CANSLGGGQPQHF. The chain recombines TRBV7-2 with TRBJ1-5, with 7 bases identical to TRBD1. CDR3 size: 13 residues. The germline V gene has CDR1 SGHTA and CDR2 FQGNSA.

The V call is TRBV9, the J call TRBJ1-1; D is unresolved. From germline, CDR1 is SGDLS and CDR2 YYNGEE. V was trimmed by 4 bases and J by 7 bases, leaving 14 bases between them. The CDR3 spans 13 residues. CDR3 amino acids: CASSPSGGGEAFF. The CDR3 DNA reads TGTGCCAGCAGCCCTTCGGGCGGTGGTGAAGCTTTCTTT. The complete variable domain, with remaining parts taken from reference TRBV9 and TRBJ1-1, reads DSGVTQTPKHLITATGQRVTLRCSPRSGDLSVYWYQQSLDQGLQFLIQYYNGEERAKGNILERFSAQQFPDLHSELNLSSLELGDSALYFCASSPSGGGEAFFGQGTRLTVV.